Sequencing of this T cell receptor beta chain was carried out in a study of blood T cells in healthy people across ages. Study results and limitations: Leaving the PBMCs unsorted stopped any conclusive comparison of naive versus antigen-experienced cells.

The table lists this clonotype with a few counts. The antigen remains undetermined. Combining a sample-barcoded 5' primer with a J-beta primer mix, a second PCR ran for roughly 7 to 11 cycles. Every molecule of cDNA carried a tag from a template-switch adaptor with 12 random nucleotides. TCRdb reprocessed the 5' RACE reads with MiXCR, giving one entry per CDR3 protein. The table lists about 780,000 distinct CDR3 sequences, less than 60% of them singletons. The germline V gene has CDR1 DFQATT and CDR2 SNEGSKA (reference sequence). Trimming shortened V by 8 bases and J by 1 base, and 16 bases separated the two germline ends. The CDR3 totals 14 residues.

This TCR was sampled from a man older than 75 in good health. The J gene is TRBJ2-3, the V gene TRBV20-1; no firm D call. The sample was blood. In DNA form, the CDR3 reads TGCAGTCCCCCGCACGGTGTAGGCACAGATACGCAGTATTTT. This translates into CSPPHGVGTDTQYF.